Below, one T cell receptor beta chain is given with its context. Its cognate antigen is unknown. The table came from immunoSEQ multiplex PCR; TCRdb's copy has only in-frame clones and leaves some out. The sample consists of roughly 39,000 clones, 70% to 80% of them appearing once. These data are taken from a study of T cells in localized non-small cell lung cancer. Overall study results and limits: Without multi-region sequencing, intratumor heterogeneity could not be excluded. Appearing in adjacent lung were a median roughly 60 of the top 100 tumor clones.

The source material was PBMCs, sampled before any cancer treatment. The clonotype comes from a woman between 40 and 69 years old with stage II squamous cell lung carcinoma.

The CDR3 spells CASSRGTGQETQYF. DNA for the CDR3: TGTGCCAGCAGCCGCGGGACAGGCCAAGAGACCCAGTACTTC. This chain connects TRBV11-2 to TRBJ2-5, with 8 bases identical to TRBD1. The CDR3 is 14 amino acids. Germline V gene data show CDR1 as SGHAT and CDR2 as FQNNGV. V dropped 5 bases and J dropped 1; count of bases not matched to a gene: 3.